This T cell receptor (beta chain) stems from a study of shared clonotypes between healthy human individuals. This clone was observed once. Its matching antigen is unknown. All the donors were Caucasian adults who lived in Nashville, Tennessee. Splitting the CD4+ cells yielded a CD45RA+ naive subset and a CD45RA-negative memory subset. CDR3 length: 14 residues. Germline V gives CDR1 MNHNS, CDR2 SASEGT. Trimming stripped 5 bases from V and 8 bases from J, with 15 bases between. Study results and caveats: Among a handful of donors, 4.5% to 5.5% of naive CD4 clonotypes were found in common.

The deep-level immunoSEQ assay was used. Using immunoSEQ multiplex PCR, the repertoire was profiled, and TCRdb retains in-frame clones only, with some absent. The table records some 2 million clones, 90% to 95% of them present only once. This chain joins TRBV6-1 and TRBJ2-2; a weak D match, TRBD1 (6 bases). The sequencing input was naive CD4+ T cells sorted from blood. This sample's subset: CD45RA+ positively selected. This clonotype was obtained from a man aged 18 to 29 in good health. The CDR3 DNA reads as TGTGCCAGCAGTCCACAGGGATCGGCAGGGGAGCTGTTTTTT. Amino acids: CASSPQGSAGELFF.